The 3 T cell receptor beta chains below come from one sample, sequenced in a study of regulatory T cells in long-lasting Graves disease listed by TCRdb under 2021. Receptors were amplified or captured by multiplex PCR. This sample was sequenced with an Illumina HiSeq 4000. TCR beta libraries were built with iRepertoire HTBI primers and Arm-PCR amplification of CDR3 regions. The public reads were run again by TCRdb, first through fastp at Q25 and then through MiXCR, and only productive beta chains were kept. Each entry is one CDR3 protein sequence, shown with its most common DNA and genes. Across this sample there are over 350,000 distinct CDR3 sequences, with under 25% seen only once. The top ten clonotypes cover around 20% of the sample. What the time point label conveys for this sample: persistent/refractory GD, antithyroid drugs over 5 years with positive TRAb. For both TCR sequencing and RNA sequencing, RNA was extracted from PBMCs using TRIzol.

Sequenced material: peripheral blood mononuclear cells (PBMCs), taken when the disease was refractory, from a patient treated with antithyroid drugs. The receptors were gathered from a female donor with Graves disease.

This clonotype was seen a handful of times. V and J are TRBV7-3 and TRBJ2-3; TRBD2 matches at 9 bases. CDR3 length equals 15 residues. V was clipped by 3 bases and J by 3 bases; unmatched bases: 4. CDR1 SGHTA and CDR2 FQGTGA come from the germline V gene. CDR3 DNA sequence: TGTGCCAGCAGCTTTGGACTAGCGAAGACAGATACGCAGTATTTT. It yields the protein CASSFGLAKTDTQYF. Full variable domain (remainder filled in from reference TRBV7-3 and TRBJ2-3): GAGVSQTPSNKVTEKGKYVELRCDPISGHTALYWYRQSLGQGPEFLIYFQGTGAADDSGLPNDRFFAVRPEGSVSTLKIQRTERGDSAVYLCASSFGLAKTDTQYFGPGTRLTVL.

The V and J genes are TRBV11-1 and TRBJ2-1; a possible D gene is TRBD1 (5 bases). The CDR3 runs to 15 residues. V was trimmed by 5 bases and J by 7 bases, leaving 18 bases between them. The germline gives CDR1 SGHAT, CDR2 FQDESV (reference sequence). The CDR3 nucleotides read TGTGCCAGCAGCCTTCCGTCGACAGTGCTAAATGAGCAGTTCTTC. Translation gives CASSLPSTVLNEQFF. The full variable domain, completed using reference TRBV11-1 and TRBJ2-1, is EAEVAQSPRYKITEKSQAVAFWCDPISGHATLYWYRQILGQGPELLVQFQDESVVDDSQLPKDRFSAERLKGVDSTLKIQPAELGDSAMYLCASSLPSTVLNEQFFGPGTRLTVL.

This clonotype was counted many times. The chain couples TRBV28 to TRBJ1-1; D remains ambiguous. CDR3 size: 14 residues. V lost 5 bases and J lost 0, with 10 bases in between. Per germline, CDR1 MDHEN and CDR2 SYDVKM. CDR3 residues: CASSKGGLNTEAFF. CDR3 DNA sequence: TGTGCCAGCAGTAAAGGAGGGTTGAACACTGAAGCTTTCTTT.